One T cell receptor beta chain is described in this entry. The antigen remains unidentified. It was with a sample-barcoded 5' primer and a J-beta primer mix that a second PCR of roughly 7 to 12 cycles was run. TCRdb recomputed calls from the 5' RACE reads with MiXCR, one row per CDR3 protein. The sample shows hundreds of thousands of distinct CDR3 sequences, 56% of them seen only once. This entry belongs to a study of blood T cells in healthy people across ages. Whole-study results and caveats: When one million T cells were used, diversity estimates were thought to be underestimates.

CDR1 MGHDK and CDR2 SYGVNS come from the germline V gene. This CDR3 region has 12 residues. The V end lost 7 bases, the J end lost 6 bases, and 12 bases lay between the germline ends. V and J are TRBV25-1 and TRBJ1-1; weak D call: TRBD1 (5 bases). The sample taken for sequencing was blood. This TCR was sampled from a man aged 40-50 years in good health. CDR3 loop: CASNGDLPEAFF. DNA of the CDR3: TGTGCCAGCAATGGGGACCTCCCTGAAGCTTTCTTT.